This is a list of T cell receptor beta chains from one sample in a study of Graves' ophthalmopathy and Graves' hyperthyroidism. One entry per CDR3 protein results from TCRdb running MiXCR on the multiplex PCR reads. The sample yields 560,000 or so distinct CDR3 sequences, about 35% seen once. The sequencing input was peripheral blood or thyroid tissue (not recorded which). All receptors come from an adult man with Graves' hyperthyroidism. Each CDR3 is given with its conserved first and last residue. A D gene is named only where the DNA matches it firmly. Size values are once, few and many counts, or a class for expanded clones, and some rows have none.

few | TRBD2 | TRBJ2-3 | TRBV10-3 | TGTGCCATCAGTGAGGGACTAGCGGGACAGACAGATACGCAGTATTTT | CAISEGLAGQTDTQYF
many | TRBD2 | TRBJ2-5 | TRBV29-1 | TGCAGCGTTGAGTGGGGGTCGACTAGCGGCCAAGAGACCCAGTACTTC | CSVEWGSTSGQETQYF
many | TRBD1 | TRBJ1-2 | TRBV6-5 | TGTGCCAGCAGTTGGACAGGGCGCACTGGAGGCTACACCTTC | CASSWTGRTGGYTF
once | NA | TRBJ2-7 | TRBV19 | TGTGCCAGTAGTATTGTAGCGTCTTACTCCTACGAGCAGTACTTC | CASSIVASYSYEQYF
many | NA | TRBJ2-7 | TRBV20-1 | TGCAGTGCTAGAGTTAAACACGAGGGCGAGCAGTACTTC | CSARVKHEGEQYF
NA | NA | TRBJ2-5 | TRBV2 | TGTGCCAGCAGTGAAGAGGGGATGAGGACAGAGACCCAGTACTTC | CASSEEGMRTETQYF
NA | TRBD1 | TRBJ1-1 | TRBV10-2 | TGCGCCGGCAGATCTCCCGGGACAGGGGCTCCTGAGGCTTTCTTT | CAGRSPGTGAPEAFF
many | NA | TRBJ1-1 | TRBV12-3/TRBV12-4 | TGTGCCAGCAGTGCGTATTGGGAGGTCACTGAAGCTTTCTTT | CASSAYWEVTEAFF
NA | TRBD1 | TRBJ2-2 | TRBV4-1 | TGCGCCAGCAGCCAGGCCGGGACAGGGCCGGCCGGGGAGCTGTTTTTT | CASSQAGTGPAGELFF
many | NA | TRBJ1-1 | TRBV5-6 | TGTGCCAGCAGCTGGGTGGGGGTGAAGAACACTGAAGCTTTCTTT | CASSWVGVKNTEAFF
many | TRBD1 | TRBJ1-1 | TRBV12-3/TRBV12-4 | TGTGCCAGCAGTCCAAACAGGGGTCTAATGAACACTGAAGCTTTCTTT | CASSPNRGLMNTEAFF
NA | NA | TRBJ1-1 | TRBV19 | TGTGCCAGTAACTCTAGGGGGGGGGCTAGGGGCACTGAAGCTTTCTTT | CASNSRGGARGTEAFF
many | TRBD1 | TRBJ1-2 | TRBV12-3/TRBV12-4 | TGTGCCAGCACTAATGCCAGGGGGCGAAACTATGGCTACACCTTC | CASTNARGRNYGYTF
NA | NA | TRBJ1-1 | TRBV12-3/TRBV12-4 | TGTGCCAGCAGTTTCCTAGGGAGAGGTGAAGCTTTCTTT | CASSFLGRGEAFF
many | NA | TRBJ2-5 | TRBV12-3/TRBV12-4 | TGTGCCAGCAGCCTCTTCGGGCCTGGATCTGAGACCCAGTACTTC | CASSLFGPGSETQYF
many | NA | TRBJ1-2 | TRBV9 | TGTGCCAGCAGCGTCAGTCCTTACGATGGCTACACCTTC | CASSVSPYDGYTF
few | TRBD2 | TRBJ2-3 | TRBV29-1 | TGCAGCGTTGAACGGGGGGCAGATACGCAGTATTTT | CSVERGADTQYF
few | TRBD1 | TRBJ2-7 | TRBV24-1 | TGTGCCACCAGTGAACAGGGGGACCGCTACGAGCAGTACTTC | CATSEQGDRYEQYF
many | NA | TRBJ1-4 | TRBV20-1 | TGCAGTGCTAGTCAGGGTGCAACTAATGAAAAACTGTTTTTT | CSASQGATNEKLFF
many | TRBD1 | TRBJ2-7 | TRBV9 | TGTGCCAGCAGCGGGTGGGACAGGCCCTACGAGCAGTACTTC | CASSGWDRPYEQYF
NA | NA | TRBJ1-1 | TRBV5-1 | TGCGCCAGCCGGAGTTACATGAACACTGAAGCTTTCTTT | CASRSYMNTEAFF
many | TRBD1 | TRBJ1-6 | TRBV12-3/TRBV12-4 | TGTGCCAGCAGTTTTGGAGGACAGGGGGCCTATAATTCACCCCTCCACTTT | CASSFGGQGAYNSPLHF
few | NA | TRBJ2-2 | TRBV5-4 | TGTGCCAGCAGCCCCCAGGGGATCTATGCGAACACCGGGGAGCTGTTTTTT | CASSPQGIYANTGELFF
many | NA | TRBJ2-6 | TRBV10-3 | TGTGCCATCAGTGAGGGGGCCTCTGGGGCCAACGTCCTGACTTTC | CAISEGASGANVLTF
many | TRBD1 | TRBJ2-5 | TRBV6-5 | TGTGCCAGCAGCTCCGGACAGGGAGGTCGAGAGACCCAGTACTTC | CASSSGQGGRETQYF
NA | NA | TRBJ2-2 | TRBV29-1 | TGCAGCGTTGTCCCGGCTACCGGGAAGCTGTTTTTT | CSVVPATGKLFF
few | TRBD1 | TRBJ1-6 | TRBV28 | TGTGCCAGCACCCCAACAGGGGCTTGGAATTCACCCCTCCACTTT | CASTPTGAWNSPLHF
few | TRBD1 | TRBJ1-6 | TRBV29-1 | TGCAGCGCCCCGACAGGGAGCTCCTATAATTCACCCCTCCACTTT | CSAPTGSSYNSPLHF
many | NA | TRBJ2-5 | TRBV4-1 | TGCGCCAGCAGCCAAGGTCAGGGAAGGGAGACCCAGTACTTC | CASSQGQGRETQYF
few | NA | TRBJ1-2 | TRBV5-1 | TGCGCCAGCAGTCCTGCGGGGGTTGTTGGCGATGGCTACACCTTC | CASSPAGVVGDGYTF
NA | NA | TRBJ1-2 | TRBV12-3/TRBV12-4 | TGTGCCACCCTCGGGGCGCCGCCTTATGGCTACACCTTC | CATLGAPPYGYTF
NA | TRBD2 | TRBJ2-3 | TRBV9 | TGTGCCAGCAATGCACCCCCCGAACTAGCGGGAAGCACAGATACGCAGTATTTT | CASNAPPELAGSTDTQYF
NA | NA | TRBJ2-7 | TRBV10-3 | TGTGCCATCAGTGGGCTAACGCCGAGCTCCTACGAGCAGTACTTC | CAISGLTPSSYEQYF
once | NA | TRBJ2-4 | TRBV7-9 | TGTGCCAGCAGCGGGCGTGGCGCACTGGGTGACATTCAGTACTTC | CASSGRGALGDIQYF
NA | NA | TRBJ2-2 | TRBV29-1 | TGCAGCGTTGTGACCGGACCCGGGGAGCTGTTTTTT | CSVVTGPGELFF
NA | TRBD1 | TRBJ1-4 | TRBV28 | TGTGCCAGCAGGACGCCGGGACAGGGAAATGAAAAACTGTTTTTT | CASRTPGQGNEKLFF
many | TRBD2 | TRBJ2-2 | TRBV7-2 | TGTGCCAGCACGGGTAGCGGGGACACCGGGGAGCTGTTTTTT | CASTGSGDTGELFF
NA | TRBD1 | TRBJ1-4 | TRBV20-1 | TGCAGTGCTAGAGTGCAGGGGGGGAGACTGTTTTTT | CSARVQGGRLFF
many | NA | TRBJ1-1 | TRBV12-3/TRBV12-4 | TGTGCCAGCAGTTTAGGGGGTATGCACACTGAAGCTTTCTTT | CASSLGGMHTEAFF
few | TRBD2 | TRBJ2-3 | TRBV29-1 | TGCAGCGTTTTCCTCGGCGGGAGGAGCACAGATACGCAGTATTTT | CSVFLGGRSTDTQYF
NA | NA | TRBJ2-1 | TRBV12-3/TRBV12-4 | TGTGCCAGCAGTTTGGGGCAGAATTACAATGAGCAGTTCTTC | CASSLGQNYNEQFF
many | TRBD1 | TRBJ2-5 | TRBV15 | TGTGCCACCAGCAGAGGTCGGACAGGGGGTATCCAAGAGACCCAGTACTTC | CATSRGRTGGIQETQYF
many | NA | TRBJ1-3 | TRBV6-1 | TGTGCCAGCAGTGGCAGGTCTGGAAACACCATATATTTT | CASSGRSGNTIYF
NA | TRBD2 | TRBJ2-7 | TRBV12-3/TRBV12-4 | TGTGCCAGCAGTTACTCCGGGGGGCCTAGCGGGTTCACCTACGAGCAGTACTTC | CASSYSGGPSGFTYEQYF
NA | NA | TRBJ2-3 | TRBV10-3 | TGTGCCATCCAGGGGCGCCCAGATACGCAGTATTTT | CAIQGRPDTQYF
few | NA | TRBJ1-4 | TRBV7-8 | TGTGCCAGCAGCCTACGGACGCCCGCAACTAATGAAAAACTGTTTTTT | CASSLRTPATNEKLFF
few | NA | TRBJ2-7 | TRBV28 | TGTGCCAGCAGGACCGGGACGGGGATCTACGAGCAGTACTTC | CASRTGTGIYEQYF
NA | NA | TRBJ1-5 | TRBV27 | TGTGCCAGCAGTCCCTGGCACCCGGAGCCCCAGCATTTT | CASSPWHPEPQHF
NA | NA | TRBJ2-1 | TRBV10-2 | TGCGCCAGCAGTGAGTCGAATGCATTGGCAGGAGCCTACAATGAGCAGTTCTTC | CASSESNALAGAYNEQFF
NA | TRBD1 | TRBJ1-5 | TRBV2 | TGTGCCAGCAGCCAATCCCCCCGGGGGACAGGGGATCAGCCCCAGCATTTT | CASSQSPRGTGDQPQHF
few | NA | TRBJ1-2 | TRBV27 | TGTGCCAGCAGTTTGTGGGGCTCCTCCTATGGCTACACCTTC | CASSLWGSSYGYTF
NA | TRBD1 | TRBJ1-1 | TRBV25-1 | TGTGCCAGCAGAGACAGGGCTTCTGAAGCTTTCTTT | CASRDRASEAFF
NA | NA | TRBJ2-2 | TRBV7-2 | TGTGCCAGCAGCACTGGACCAGACACCGGGGAGCTGTTTTTT | CASSTGPDTGELFF